The T cell receptor (beta chain) under discussion was sequenced for a study of cytotoxic CD8 clonotypes in ibrutinib-treated CLL. The CDR3 runs to 14 residues. Trimming took 1 base from V and 5 from J; bases not matched to a gene: 2. Germline V gene data show CDR1 as SGDLS and CDR2 as YYNGEE. Here immunoSEQ multiplex PCR was the method, and the copy in TCRdb shows in-frame clones only, minus some. The repertoire holds 270,000 or so clones, with 60% to 80% as singletons. This clone was observed a few times. The starting material was PBMCs, obtained at disease progression, from a patient treated with ibrutinib. The clonotype comes from a human donor with chronic lymphocytic leukemia. This rearrangement joins TRBV9 to TRBJ2-7; TRBD2 matches 11 bases. CDR3 sequence: CASSVLAGGHEQYF. The CDR3 DNA reads TGTGCCAGCAGCGTACTAGCGGGAGGCCACGAGCAGTACTTC.